This TCR beta chain derives from a study of cytomegalovirus exposure and HLA in healthy donors (dated by TCRdb to 2017 to 2019). Study-wide context: An earlier analysis of approximately 640 of the donors reported approximately 300 Gb of sequence data and more than 90 million unique TCR beta sequences from some 180 million T cells. An early release that covered 500 to 800 HLA-typed donors contained approximately 300 gigabases of sequencing data and 65 million to 100 million unique TCR sequences. The genetic ancestry cluster associated with self-reported Caucasian donors included over 65% of the 350 to 500 genotyped donors. The study aimed to test whether cataloging public T cell receptors could reveal signatures of past pathogen exposure. The T cell repertoires of 666 subjects were profiled by immunosequencing and related to cytomegalovirus serostatus. Besides the first cohort of under 700 subjects, a separate validation cohort made up of about 120 different subjects was used. The study combined high-throughput TCR immunosequencing, statistical association of individual TCRs with disease status, and machine learning to predict cytomegalovirus infection status. A later analysis re-analyzed previously published TCR beta repertoires from hundreds of donors and added high-resolution HLA genotyping to study TCR occurrence patterns. In the later analysis, no new phenotypic data were used to find candidate immune exposures; instead, reliance was placed on TCR beta sequences and their occurrence across donors. In an earlier analysis of several hundred of the donors, high-throughput TCR beta sequencing was used to judge whether each TCR beta V gene segment behaved as functional or pseudogenic. Donor age, sex, ethnicity and CMV serostatus were collected together with the repertoire data. A later genetic analysis took genome-wide SNP genotypes for 398 of the 666 donors and used that subset as a discovery cohort. Every repertoire in the discovery cohort had been generated on one and the same sequencing platform. Both class I and class II loci were covered by HLA typing, at four-digit resolution. Typing coverage differed by locus: A, B, C, DRB1 and DQB1 were typed in roughly 629-640 donors, DQA1 in about 560, DPA1 in some 610, and DPB1 in 472. Because of strong linkage in the cohort, roughly five DR-DQ haplotypes were treated as single units for association and clustering. Across approximately 420 genotyped donors of the cohort, an average of roughly 250,000 unique TCR beta nucleotide sequences per donor were sequenced, and 15% to 20% of those sequences were non-productive.

As for this clone: It lacks a known antigen. Base qualities are not provided; no much larger clone lies one nucleotide away.

The research as a whole found: In the study, 164 TCR beta chains were listed as associated with cytomegalovirus. The classifier was reported to diagnose cytomegalovirus status with high specificity and sensitivity in both the original cohort and the validation cohort. Broadly in line with IMGT annotations, most TCR beta V segments showed up in productive rearrangements about 87% or about 30% of the time in an earlier analysis of 587 of the donors. According to a later analysis, parvovirus B19, influenza, CMV and Epstein-Barr virus appeared linked to several top co-occurrence clusters. At a false discovery rate of 0.05, a later analysis linked around 17,000 TCR beta sequences to specific HLA alleles. In a later analysis, HLA-associated TCR beta chains showed more clonal expansion and lower generation probabilities than non-associated chains that were equally common. Across donors, most TCR sequences were observed very rarely, whereas some public TCRs were present in many individuals. Only TCR beta chains were sequenced in this cohort, and the absence of alpha or paired-chain data limited detectable features. Strong co-occurrence of HLA alleles, especially DR and DQ, made assigning TCR associations to individual alleles difficult. An association between a missense DCLRE1C variant and V-gene and J-gene trimming of TCR beta chains was found in a later genetic analysis and replicated in an independent cohort. The presence/absence analyses assumed that sequencing depth was roughly uniform across donors, and that assumption may not be true. Compared with the 666-donor mean, donors in an Asian-associated ancestry cluster had fewer N-insertions in productive TCRs, according to a later genetic analysis. According to a later analysis, most CMV-associated TCR beta chains appeared to be HLA-restricted, and the HLA associations seemed to be driven largely by CMV exposure. Correlated functional status among segregating V segments might reflect linkage disequilibrium, but an unknown experimental factor could not be ruled out. Some IMGT-functional V segments, including TRBV6-2 and TRBV6-3, could not be distinguished by the 87-base-pair reads and were therefore excluded. In a later analysis, the rate of TCR association differed among HLA loci, with DRB1 alleles having the most associated TCRs and HLA-C alleles having the fewest. A cluster of highly shared sequence variants was judged likely to be a technical artifact of the sequencing pipeline. A further reported finding was that TCR beta sequences accurately predicted the HLA-A and HLA-B alleles for most subjects in the first cohort. The only immune exposure information available for the cohort was CMV serostatus. Because counts were too low, seventeen rarely observed V segments, including chromosome 9 orphons, were excluded from the earlier analysis of a few hundred of the donors. Three of the identified cytomegalovirus-associated TCR beta chains were confirmed in vitro to be specific for cytomegalovirus antigens. It was suggested by the authors that the approach could potentially be generalized to other disease states and immunological phenotypes. Because some donors lacked HLA typing at each locus, the association tests relied only on the typed subset.

The cysteine opens and the phenylalanine closes a CDR3 of 17 amino acids. CDR3 DNA only is kept here, 51 bases in frame from base 1. CDR1 and CDR2 (SGHTA, FQGTGA) derive from the germline V gene. The junction carries 19 bases between V and J, which are trimmed by 5 bases and 0 bases respectively. Preparation of the library involved the immunoSEQ multiplex PCR assay. For the multiplex PCR, a mixture combining 60 forward primers for TCR Vbeta segments and 13 reverse primers for TCR Jbeta segments was used. The CDR3 region of rearranged TCR beta genes was amplified from genomic DNA with a multiplex PCR assay. The Illumina HiSeq System was used to sequence the amplified TCR beta libraries as 87-base-pair reads. The paper's processing steps were these. Across the 640 or so repertoires, a later analysis counted 78 million or so unique TCR beta chains, around 10 million of which were shared by at least two donors. To remove PCR and sequencing errors, raw reads were error-corrected and collapsed into unique sequences using a nearest-neighbor algorithm that merged closely related sequences. CDR3 sequences were aligned to IMGT reference sequences to assign V, D and J gene segments. Each retained sequence needed at least a six-nucleotide match to both a V gene segment and a J gene segment. Rearrangements were classified as productive when the CDR3 lacked stop codons and remained in frame with V and J, and all other rearrangements were classified as non-productive. Following IMGT convention, CDR3 was defined as the stretch from the second conserved V-encoded cysteine up to the conserved J-encoded phenylalanine. The earlier analysis of about 610 of the donors excluded any sequence lacking an unambiguous match to a single V gene segment. In an earlier analysis of a few hundred of the donors, V segments were called functional above 56.7% productive rearrangements and were called segregating when the between-donor standard deviation exceeded 5%. A statistical classification framework was developed to diagnose cytomegalovirus status using the catalog of TCR beta chain sequences. A later analysis assigned V and J genes by comparing TCR nucleotide sequences with IMGT/GENE-DB human TR gene sequences. Using the TCRdist pipeline, a later analysis assigned CDR3 sequences along with most-parsimonious VDJ recombination scenarios. In a later analysis, each TCR beta chain was defined by its CDR3 amino acid sequence together with its V-gene family, and reads without a unique V-gene family were excluded. To address suspected cross-contamination and a sequencing artifact, a later analysis removed 592 highly shared, low-generation-probability nucleotide sequences. In a later analysis, a clonal expansion index for each public chain was calculated from normalized within-repertoire ranks of inferred template counts. In a later analysis, generation probabilities were computed with a VDJ recombination model fitted to out-of-frame rearrangements, and the resulting probabilities were checked against IGoR. In a later analysis, hypergeometric tests were used to score TCR-TCR, TCR-HLA and TCR-CMV co-occurrence, with a repertoire-size bias correction applied to TCR pairs. In a later analysis, false discovery rates were estimated by permuting HLA or CMV assignments 20 times. In a later analysis, co-occurring TCRs were grouped using DBSCAN, with TCRdist sequence similarity added in when clustering inside HLA-allele-positive subsets. For co-occurrence clustering, repertoires with fewer than 30,000 or more than 120,000 public chains were excluded, along with several repertoires with anomalous nucleotide sharing. TCRdb holds this immuneACCESS table with in-frame rearrangements only. Some clones are missing; in checked studies, unresolved V genes explain under half, and the rest has no known cause. That table gives V, J and clone size, and the DNA gave D and trimming. For this sample there are more than 85,000 clones; nearly 70% appear just once. The biggest ten clones account for roughly 16% of the sample.

The cohort consisted of hundreds of healthy bone marrow donors. At the time of sampling, every cohort member was nominally healthy, though immune exposures that went unrecorded were likely present. The donor tested CMV seropositive, placing the donor among the 290 or so seropositive members of the cohort. Every donor gave a peripheral blood sample, and the peripheral blood mononuclear cells from that sample were used for TCR beta sequencing. Genomic DNA was extracted from the blood cell samples with the Qiagen DNeasy Blood Extraction Kit. Sequences were obtained from PBMCs. The receptor's source is a woman in her forties or fifties in good health and CMV-seropositive. The rearranged chain carries TRBV7-3 and TRBJ1-1; TRBD1 could be the D gene, as 5 bases match. The CDR3 has the sequence CASSLQGGALMNTEAFF. The bases are TGTGCCAGCAGCCTGCAGGGTGGGGCCCTCATGAACACTGAAGCTTTCTTT.